Sequencing of this T cell receptor (beta chain) was carried out in a study of shared clonotypes between healthy human individuals (dated by TCRdb to 2020 to 2021). Study-wide context: Two women and three men aged 18 to 49 years were included in the cohort. For each donor, CD4 naive and CD4 memory were each given three plates, CD8 naive was given two plates, and CD8 memory was given one plate. To estimate repertoire size and how much clonotype sharing occurs between individuals, the study deeply sequenced the blood TCR repertoires of five healthy adults. Different laboratories and diverse techniques were used to prepare libraries and sequence TCR repertoires, to increase sequencing depth and limit assay-specific biases. Each donor's leukapheresis produced roughly between about 0.85 and 10 billion PBMCs.

TCR CDR3 regions were amplified from genomic DNA by multiplex PCR using the deep immunoSEQ assay. Genomic DNA extracted from each cell subset was distributed evenly over all wells of several immunoSEQ 96-well plates, and each plate served as one replicate. For sorted subsets, 150 to 250 ng of genomic DNA, equivalent to 25,000 to 30,000 T cell genomes, went into each replicate PCR. The purified libraries were quantified using a Qubit 3.0 fluorometer, sized with a Bioanalyzer 2100, and then quantified again using the KAPA Library Quantification kit. Every immunoSEQ 96-well plate was sequenced on a dedicated single-read 150-cycle Illumina NextSeq 550 flow cell. The original methods were these. The immunoSEQ output contained only junctional sequences without quality scores, so filtering could not match that applied to full-length reads. To assign V/J genes and CDR3, sequences were annotated against IMGT germline references using PyIR, a Python wrapper for IgBLAST v1.9. Any read was removed if the V/J assignment was weak (E-value above 1e-6), the CDR3 was missing, or the read contained stop codons, out-of-frame junctions, or ambiguous translated residues. V3J clonotypes were defined by identical inferred V gene, J gene, and CDR3 amino acid sequence. To compute the percentage overlap between repertoires, the number of shared unique clonotypes was divided by the size of the smaller repertoire. Three approaches were used to assess repertoire richness: RTK rarefaction, the Chao1 estimator, and Recon v2.1 estimates of unobserved clonotypes. OLGA was used to compute generation probabilities for all TCRbeta clonotypes that the gDNA method yielded from a handful of donors. The table was pulled from immuneACCESS by TCRdb, which kept in-frame rearrangements only. Such tables lose some clones; where checked, under half of the loss comes from unresolved V genes, and the rest has no known cause. V and J calls and clone size are copied from that table; D and trimming were computed from the DNA. In all, the sample holds about 650,000 clones, and nearly 97% of those were seen once. Jointly, the top ten make up 0.1% to 0.11% of the sample.

Of note for this clone: It lacks a known antigen. There are no base qualities to consult, and no much larger clone falls within one base.

The full study reports these points: When a handful of donors were compared, the shared fraction of clonotypes was approximately 5% for naive CD4, around 3.5% for naive CD8, more than 2% for memory CD4, and 0.4% for memory CD8. Only blood was sampled, and tissue TCR repertoires likely differ from those in blood. Higher generation probabilities were observed for clonotypes shared by all four sorted-subset donors than for non-shared clonotypes. Incomplete sequencing was indicated by rarefaction of sorted-subset datasets, despite the large sequencing depth. Because the study included a small number of donors, the genetic and exposure-history diversity represented was limited. Larger estimated clonotype richness was generally found for naive subsets than for memory subsets. Pairwise subsampling led to the expectation that sequencing depth would affect the degree of clonotype sharing among donors.

CD8 naive samples consisted of CD45RO-negative cells that were positively selected for CCR7, yielding a CD45RA+CCR7+ population without TemRA cells. Healthy HIV-negative adults with no recently reported acute infections or vaccinations were included as donors. Every donor was a Caucasian adult living in Nashville, Tennessee, USA. Blood was obtained by leukapheresis, after which PBMCs were separated by Ficoll-Histopaque density gradient centrifugation and cryopreserved in liquid nitrogen vapor phase. Analytical flow cytometry was used to check the purity and quantity of every magnetically sorted T cell population. Each sorted fraction had its genomic DNA isolated and then quantified by UV absorbance on a Nanodrop 2000c. The junction shows trimming of 10 bases on V and 2 bases on J, plus 8 bases between the germline ends. The CDR3 runs 11 amino acids, cysteine and phenylalanine included. The sequence is cut down to CDR3 DNA, 33 bases in frame from base 1. According to the germline V gene, CDR1 reads MNHEY and CDR2 reads SVGAGI.

The V gene is TRBV6-5 and the J gene is TRBJ2-5; TRBD1 might be the D gene, on 5 matching bases. The source is a woman under 40 in good health. Sequenced material: naive CD8+ T cells sorted from blood. The label giving this sample's cell subset or site can be read as: CD45RA+CCR7+. For the CDR3, the sequence is CATDSQETQYF. The sequenced DNA: TGTGCCACAGACAGTCAAGAGACCCAGTACTTC.